Listed below are T cell receptor beta chains from one sample, sequenced in a study of T cell responses to AZD1222 COVID-19 vaccine. The protocol was immunoSEQ multiplex PCR, while the TCRdb copy is restricted to in-frame clones and leaves out a portion. Here the sample spans 150,000 to 200,000 clones, over 90% being singletons. This sample comprised peripheral blood, obtained on day 0 of AZD1222 vaccination. Receptor source: an adult in good health. Both conserved end residues are part of each CDR3. A D gene is named only where the DNA matches it firmly. Clone size, where shown, is once, few, many, or a class for clones that have expanded.

size,J,V,D,CDR3,DNA
-,TRBJ1-1,TRBV4-1,TRBD1,CASGYRTGLNTEAFF,TGCGCCAGCGGCTACCGGACAGGATTGAACACTGAAGCTTTCTTT
-,TRBJ2-7,TRBV18,-,CASSPSGRVTHEQYF,TGTGCCAGCTCACCGTCGGGCAGGGTAACGCATGAGCAGTACTTC
-,TRBJ2-5,TRBV19,TRBD1,CASSRDRTVFQETQYF,TGTGCCAGTAGTAGGGACAGGACTGTTTTCCAAGAGACCCAGTACTTC
-,TRBJ2-3,TRBV7-3,-,CASSRQGGPDTQYF,TGTGCCAGCAGCAGACAGGGAGGACCAGATACGCAGTATTTT
-,TRBJ2-7,TRBV18,-,CASSRAGPGEQYF,TGTGCCAGCTCACGGGCAGGGCCTGGCGAGCAGTACTTC
-,TRBJ2-5,TRBV9,-,CASSAFDITAETQYF,TGTGCCAGCAGCGCCTTCGACATTACAGCCGAGACCCAGTACTTC
-,TRBJ2-2,TRBV5-6,-,CASVFGANPGELFF,TGTGCCAGTGTATTCGGGGCAAATCCCGGGGAGCTGTTTTTT
-,TRBJ2-1,TRBV12-3/TRBV12-4,-,CASSWGQSNEQFF,TGTGCCAGCAGTTGGGGGCAGTCCAATGAGCAGTTCTTC
-,TRBJ1-2,TRBV28,-,CASRRTRPNYGYTF,TGTGCCAGCCGCCGGACACGGCCTAACTATGGCTACACCTTC
-,TRBJ1-6,TRBV6-1,TRBD1,CASSGWDRGYNSPLHF,TGTGCCAGCAGTGGGTGGGACAGGGGGTATAATTCACCCCTCCACTTT
-,TRBJ2-7,TRBV11-2,-,CASSLLGRQNYEQYF,TGTGCCAGCAGCTTATTGGGTCGCCAAAACTACGAGCAGTACTTC
-,TRBJ2-1,TRBV6-5,TRBD2,CASSSPGGRANEQFF,TGTGCCAGCAGTTCCCCTGGCGGGAGGGCCAATGAGCAGTTCTTC
few,TRBJ1-1,TRBV5-1,-,CASSSGGGEGEAFF,TGCGCCAGCAGCTCTGGAGGGGGAGAAGGTGAAGCTTTCTTT
-,TRBJ2-7,TRBV19,-,CASSILPDRPYEQYF,TGTGCCAGTAGTATTCTACCTGACAGGCCCTACGAGCAGTACTTC
-,TRBJ1-5,TRBV28,-,CASSLTPFSNQPQHF,TGTGCCAGCAGTTTAACCCCGTTTAGCAATCAGCCCCAGCATTTT
-,TRBJ2-1,TRBV4-1,TRBD2,CASSRSSVAGANEQFF,TGCGCCAGCAGCCGATCGTCGGTAGCGGGGGCCAATGAGCAGTTCTTC
-,TRBJ1-2,TRBV3-1/TRBV3-2,-,CASSQEIRRDYGYTF,TGTGCCAGCAGCCAAGAGATCCGCAGGGACTATGGCTACACCTTC
once,TRBJ1-3,TRBV3-1/TRBV3-2,-,CASSQDSVAGNTIYF,TGTGCCAGCAGCCAAGATTCTGTAGCTGGAAACACCATATATTTT
-,TRBJ2-1,TRBV6-2/TRBV6-3,TRBD1,CASSSPGTGGISFF,TGTGCCAGCAGTTCCCCCGGGACAGGGGGGATATCGTTCTTC
-,TRBJ1-5,TRBV21-1,-,CASSRTGTGSNQPQHF,TGTGCCAGCAGCAGAACGGGGACAGGGAGCAATCAGCCCCAGCATTTT
-,TRBJ2-1,TRBV10-3,-,CAIRQREGDEQFF,TGTGCCATCAGGCAGAGGGAGGGGGATGAGCAGTTCTTC
-,TRBJ1-2,TRBV2,-,CASSERRTVHYGYTF,TGTGCCAGCAGTGAAAGGAGGACAGTCCACTATGGCTACACCTTC
few,TRBJ2-3,TRBV5-6,-,CASSFAGGTDTQYF,TGTGCCAGCAGCTTTGCAGGAGGCACAGATACGCAGTATTTT
-,TRBJ1-2,TRBV7-3,TRBD1,CASSGGDRGRSTF,TGTGCCAGCAGCGGAGGGGACAGGGGGCGTTCAACCTTC
-,TRBJ1-1,TRBV18,-,CASSPTVFLEAFF,TGTGCCAGCTCACCAACAGTGTTTTTAGAAGCTTTCTTT
-,TRBJ1-4,TRBV30,-,CAWRVGATNEKLFF,TGTGCCTGGAGAGTGGGAGCAACTAATGAAAAACTGTTTTTT
once,TRBJ1-5,TRBV12-3/TRBV12-4,-,CASSLVSNQPQHF,TGTGCCAGCAGTTTAGTTAGCAATCAGCCCCAGCATTTT
-,TRBJ2-1,TRBV15,TRBD1,CATSRAGDRGWDEQFF,TGTGCCACCAGCAGAGCCGGGGACAGGGGGTGGGATGAGCAGTTCTTC
few,TRBJ1-1,TRBV7-2,-,CASSPSWNTEAFF,TGTGCCAGCAGCCCCTCCTGGAACACTGAAGCTTTCTTT
-,TRBJ1-2,TRBV28,-,CASSFPGTYYGYTF,TGTGCCAGCAGTTTCCCCGGGACATACTATGGCTACACCTTC
-,TRBJ2-7,TRBV30,TRBD1,CAWSVGRTGSYEQYF,TGTGCCTGGAGTGTAGGGCGGACAGGAAGCTACGAGCAGTACTTC
-,TRBJ1-4,TRBV5-6,-,CASSLLANEKLFF,TGTGCCAGCAGCTTGTTGGCTAATGAAAAACTGTTTTTT
-,TRBJ2-7,TRBV7-2,TRBD1,CASSPRLLGQGDEQYF,TGTGCCAGCAGTCCCCGCCTTCTGGGTCAGGGGGACGAGCAGTACTTC
few,TRBJ2-7,TRBV5-4,-,CASSLGQSSYEQYF,TGTGCCAGCAGCTTGGGGCAAAGCTCCTACGAGCAGTACTTC
-,TRBJ2-3,TRBV14,-,CASSQDIGTGPTDTQYF,TGTGCCAGCAGCCAAGATATCGGCACGGGGCCGACAGATACGCAGTATTTT
-,TRBJ2-7,TRBV5-8,-,CASSLGVARSYEQYF,TGTGCCAGCAGCTTGGGGGTAGCGAGGTCCTACGAGCAGTACTTC
-,TRBJ2-2,TRBV5-8,TRBD1,CASSRDRGRDTGELFF,TGTGCCAGCAGCCGGGACAGGGGGCGGGACACCGGGGAGCTGTTTTTT
-,TRBJ1-2,TRBV6-5,TRBD1,CASSSQTGEYYGYTF,TGTGCCAGCAGTTCACAGACAGGGGAGTACTATGGCTACACCTTC
few,TRBJ1-5,TRBV1,-,CTSTNRGLDQPQHF,TGCACCAGCACTAACAGGGGGCTGGATCAGCCCCAGCATTTT
-,TRBJ2-7,TRBV5-1,TRBD2,CASSRLAGERQQYF,TGCGCCAGCAGCCGACTAGCGGGGGAGCGCCAGCAGTACTTC
-,TRBJ1-2,TRBV7-9,-,CASSLTGANYGYTF,TGTGCCAGCAGCTTGACAGGAGCTAACTATGGCTACACCTTC
-,TRBJ1-2,TRBV5-1,-,CASSLEPGSYGYTF,TGCGCCAGCAGCTTGGAGCCAGGTAGCTATGGCTACACCTTC
-,TRBJ2-1,TRBV9,TRBD1,CASSQTGVNEQFF,TGTGCCAGCAGCCAGACAGGGGTCAATGAGCAGTTCTTC
-,TRBJ2-7,TRBV4-3,-,CASSQDIWGNEQYF,TGCGCCAGCAGCCAAGATATATGGGGGAACGAGCAGTACTTC
-,TRBJ1-2,TRBV28,-,CASSLPRRLKYGYTF,TGTGCCAGCAGCCTCCCACGCAGGTTAAAGTATGGCTACACCTTC
-,TRBJ2-5,TRBV5-5,-,CASSLGGGGPETQYF,TGTGCCAGCAGCTTGGGGGGAGGAGGGCCAGAGACCCAGTACTTC
-,TRBJ1-2,TRBV27,-,CASSLSIKGLYGYTF,TGTGCCAGCAGTTTATCGATTAAGGGGCTCTATGGCTACACCTTC
-,TRBJ2-3,TRBV6-5,TRBD1,CASSNRGRGDTQYF,TGTGCCAGCAGTAACAGGGGGCGAGGAGATACGCAGTATTTT
-,TRBJ1-2,TRBV28,-,CASTGPGEGNYGYTF,TGTGCCAGCACCGGACCAGGGGAAGGAAACTATGGCTACACCTTC
-,TRBJ2-7,TRBV5-4,-,CASSSPGEQYF,TGTGCCAGCAGCTCCCCAGGCGAGCAGTACTTC
-,TRBJ2-6,TRBV7-9,TRBD2,CASSFAGVGANVLTF,TGTGCCAGCAGCTTTGCGGGGGTTGGGGCCAACGTCCTGACTTTC
-,TRBJ1-5,TRBV5-8,-,CASSLGPKDINQPQHF,TGTGCCAGCAGCTTGGGTCCCAAGGACATTAATCAGCCCCAGCATTTT
-,TRBJ2-3,TRBV6-5,TRBD1,CASAKGGSATDTQYF,TGTGCCAGCGCAAAAGGGGGCTCGGCCACAGATACGCAGTATTTT
once,TRBJ1-3,TRBV3-1/TRBV3-2,-,CASAASGNTIYF,TGTGCCAGCGCGGCCTCTGGAAACACCATATATTTT
-,TRBJ2-2,TRBV5-1,TRBD2,CASSPGLANTGELFF,TGCGCCAGCAGCCCAGGACTAGCGAACACCGGGGAGCTGTTTTTT
-,TRBJ2-2,TRBV5-1,-,CASSEGDVNTGELFF,TGCGCCAGCAGCGAAGGGGACGTGAACACCGGGGAGCTGTTTTTT
-,TRBJ2-2,TRBV21-1,-,CASSTRQGLVTTGELFF,TGTGCCAGCAGCACGCGACAGGGACTGGTAACAACCGGGGAGCTGTTTTTT